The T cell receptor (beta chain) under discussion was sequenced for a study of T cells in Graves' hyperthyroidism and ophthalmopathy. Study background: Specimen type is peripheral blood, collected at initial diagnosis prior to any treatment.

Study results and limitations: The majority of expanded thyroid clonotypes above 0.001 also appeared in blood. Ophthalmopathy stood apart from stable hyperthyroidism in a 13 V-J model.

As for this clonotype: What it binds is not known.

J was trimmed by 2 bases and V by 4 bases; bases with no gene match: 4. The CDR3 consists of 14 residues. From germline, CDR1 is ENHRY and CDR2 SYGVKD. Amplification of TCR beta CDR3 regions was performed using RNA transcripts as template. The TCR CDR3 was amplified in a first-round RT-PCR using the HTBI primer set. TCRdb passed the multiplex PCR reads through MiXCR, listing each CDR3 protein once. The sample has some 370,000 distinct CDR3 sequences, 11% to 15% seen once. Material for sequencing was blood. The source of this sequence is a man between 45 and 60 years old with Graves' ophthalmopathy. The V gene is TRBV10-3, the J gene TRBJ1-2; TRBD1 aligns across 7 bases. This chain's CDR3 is CAISGDRDNYGYTF. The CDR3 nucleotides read TGTGCCATCAGTGGAGACAGGGACAACTATGGCTACACCTTC.